The 28 T cell receptor beta chains listed next were all sequenced from one sample in a study of blood T cell repertoires in COVID-19. Measured with immunoSEQ multiplex PCR; TCRdb has only the in-frame clones, and not every one. The repertoire holds just over 650,000 clones, with 80% to 90% as singletons. Sequenced sample: peripheral blood. The receptors derive from a woman aged 18 to 35 with acute or convalescent COVID-19.

The chain combines TRBV4-1 with TRBJ1-2; TRBD1 matches at 7 bases. CDR1 is MGHRA, CDR2 YSYEKL, per germline. J was trimmed by 0 bases and V by 0 bases; bases with no gene match: 10. The CDR3 sequence is 18 residues long. The CDR3 loop reads CASSQDRWRTGANYGYTF. CDR3 in DNA: TGCGCCAGCAGCCAAGATCGGTGGAGGACAGGCGCTAACTATGGCTACACCTTC.

The chain combines TRBV6-5 with TRBJ1-2, with D possibly TRBD1 on 6 matching bases. Germline V gene data show CDR1 as MNHEY and CDR2 as SVGAGI. This CDR3 is built from 13 residues. The germline V and J ends were trimmed by 7 bases and 3 bases, with 12 bases remaining between them. Here the CDR3 DNA reads TGTGCCAGCACGCCACAGGGAGACTATGGCTACACCTTC. It translates to CASTPQGDYGYTF.

This rearrangement joins TRBV19 to TRBJ1-3; 8 nucleotides align to TRBD1. There are 17 residues in the CDR3. V shed 7 bases and J 0 bases; nucleotides not matched to a gene: 11. Germline CDR1 reads LNHDA; CDR2 reads SQIVND (reference sequence). Here the CDR3 reads CASNSGPGQVSGNTIYF. In nucleotides, the CDR3 is TGTGCCAGTAATTCCGGCCCGGGACAGGTCTCTGGAAACACCATATATTTT.

This clone was observed a few times. The chain employs TRBV11-2 and TRBJ1-6, with D uncertain. V lost 6 bases, J lost 9 bases, and 18 bases lay in between. The germline V gene has CDR1 SGHAT and CDR2 FQNNGV. This CDR3 is 15 amino acids long. The DNA for the CDR3 is TGTGCCAGCAGTACCTCGGGATTCCTTATTTCACCCCTCCACTTT. Encoded protein: CASSTSGFLISPLHF.

This rearrangement joins TRBV29-1 to TRBJ1-1, with 7 nucleotides matching TRBD1. V shed 7 bases, J shed 1 base, and the junction held 3 bases outside the gene matches. Per germline, CDR1 SQVTM and CDR2 ANQGSEA. The CDR3 spans 12 residues. CDR3: CSDWTGNTEAFF. As DNA, the CDR3 is TGCAGCGACTGGACAGGGAACACTGAAGCTTTCTTT. Together with reference TRBV29-1 and TRBJ1-1, the CDR3 gives the full variable domain: SAVISQKPSRDICQRGTSLTIQCQVDSQVTMMFWYRQQPGQSLTLIATANQGSEATYESGFVIDKFPISRPNLTFSTLTVSNMSPEDSSIYLCSDWTGNTEAFFGQGTRLTVV.

V usage is TRBV3-1 (or the pseudogene TRBV3-2) and J usage is TRBJ1-2; 8 positions agree with TRBD1. This CDR3 is built from 15 residues. Germline V gives CDR1 LGHDT, CDR2 YNNKEL (reference sequence). The ends lost 3 bases at V and 2 bases at J; junction bases unmatched: 5. The CDR3 nucleotides are TGTGCCAGCAGCCACGCCCGGACAGGGAACTATGGCTACACCTTC. Amino acids: CASSHARTGNYGYTF.

This chain joins TRBV21-1 and TRBJ1-5; whether TRBD1, the table's D call, matches the DNA was not checked. TRBV21-1 is a pseudogene locus. This CDR3 comprises 16 residues. As DNA, the CDR3 is TGTGCCAGCAGCAAAGTCGGGACAGGGGGCAATCAGCCCCAGCATTTT. Translated, it gives CASSKVGTGGNQPQHF.

The chain joins TRBV11-2 to TRBJ1-6; no firm D call. The V and J ends lost 3 bases and 10 bases respectively, with 16 bases between them. Germline assignment: CDR1 SGHAT and CDR2 FQNNGV. The CDR3 length is 15 residues. CDR3 sequence: CASSFVAFRNSPLHF. DNA of the CDR3: TGTGCCAGCAGCTTCGTAGCCTTTAGGAACTCACCCCTCCACTTT.

The rearrangement links TRBV18 to TRBJ1-2, with TRBD1 matching 8 bases. Trimming took 3 bases from V and 3 from J; bases not matched to a gene: 9. Germline CDR1 reads KGHSH; CDR2 reads LQKENI. The CDR3 length is 16 residues. This chain's CDR3 is CASSPRDTDRDYGYTF. The CDR3 DNA is TGTGCCAGCTCACCCAGAGATACGGACAGGGACTATGGCTACACCTTC.

Notes on this clone: Distinct nucleotide sequences in the sample also encode this CDR3. The V and J genes are TRBV29-1 and TRBJ1-2; D is ambiguous. Germline CDR1 and CDR2: SQVTM and ANQGSEA. V lost 2 bases and J lost 5, with 9 bases in between. This CDR3 has 12 residues. The CDR3 here is CSVESGLYGYTF. The CDR3 bases are TGCAGCGTTGAATCAGGCCTATATGGCTACACCTTC.

CDR3 loop: CASSVLRPQGNNSPLHF. CDR3 sequence (DNA): TGTGCCAGCAGCGTACTCCGGCCACAGGGGAATAATTCACCCCTCCACTTT. The chain couples TRBV7-9 to TRBJ1-6, with 7 bases aligning to TRBD1. This CDR3 contains 17 residues. Germline V gives CDR1 SEHNR, CDR2 FQNEAQ (reference sequence). Trimming at V came to 5 bases and at J to 5 bases, leaving 12 bases not matched to a gene.

The V and J genes are TRBV6-5 and TRBJ1-2; no reliable D call. Per the germline V gene, CDR1 is MNHEY and CDR2 is SVGAGI. Between the trimmed V and J ends, which lost 5 bases and 1 base, there was a span of 14 bases. The CDR3 extends over 15 amino acids. The CDR3 is CASSRGVASNYGYTF. DNA of the CDR3: TGTGCCAGCAGTCGCGGGGTAGCCAGTAACTATGGCTACACCTTC.

The chain uses TRBV6-6 and TRBJ1-6; D remains ambiguous. Trimming cost V 6 bases and J 0 bases, with 9 bases left between them. Germline V gene sequence: CDR1 MNHNY, CDR2 SVGAGI (reference sequence). CDR3 length: 15 residues. The CDR3 DNA sequence: TGTGCCAGCAGCGTGGGCGACTCCTATAATTCACCCCTCCACTTT. Translated: CASSVGDSYNSPLHF.

The V and J genes are TRBV6-5 and TRBJ1-1, with 9 bases identical to TRBD1. The CDR3 length is 14 residues. Germline values: CDR1 MNHEY, CDR2 SVGAGI. J was trimmed by 7 bases and V by 5 bases; bases with no gene match: 8. The CDR3 coding sequence is TGTGCCAGCAGTAGGGACAGGGCACCCTTTGAAGCTTTCTTT. Translation gives CASSRDRAPFEAFF.

The J gene is TRBJ1-1, the V gene TRBV11-2; possibly TRBD1 for D (5 bases). Germline V gene sequence: CDR1 SGHAT, CDR2 FQNNGV. The CDR3 contains 14 residues. V lost 1 base and J 4 bases, leaving 10 bases between the germline ends. Here the CDR3 DNA reads TGTGCCAGCAGCTTAGTAGGGGTGAGCACTGAAGCTTTCTTT. It specifies CASSLVGVSTEAFF.

The J gene is TRBJ2-7, the V gene TRBV6-1; 10 bases fit TRBD1. V dropped 2 bases and J dropped 3; count of bases not matched to a gene: 13. In germline, CDR1 is MNHNS, CDR2 SASEGT. There are 18 residues in the CDR3. The CDR3 DNA reads TGTGCCAGCAGTGAAAATGTAGTAGGGGACAGGGGATACTACGAGCAGTACTTC. Its translation: CASSENVVGDRGYYEQYF.

The CDR3 protein is CASSIDTIGSYEQYF. The CDR3 DNA is TGTGCCAGCAGCATTGACACCATAGGCTCCTACGAGCAGTACTTC. V and J are TRBV11-2 and TRBJ2-7; unclear D gene. Per the germline V gene, CDR1 is SGHAT and CDR2 is FQNNGV. Trimming removed 5 bases from V and 0 bases from J, with 14 bases in between. This CDR3 comprises 15 residues.

This clone was counted a single time. The rearrangement links TRBV2 to TRBJ1-3; D gene uncertain. The CDR3 has 13 amino acids. The V gene's germline CDR1 is SNHLY and CDR2 FYNNEI. Trimming shortened V by 11 bases and J by 0 bases, and 11 bases separated the two germline ends. The CDR3 region has the DNA TGTGCCTTGTACGGGGTCTCTGGAAACACCATATATTTT. Encoded protein: CALYGVSGNTIYF.

V is TRBV7-2 and J is TRBJ1-6; no reliable D call. This CDR3 spans 17 amino acids. Germline V gene data show CDR1 as SGHTA and CDR2 as FQGNSA. V lost 5 bases and J lost 7, with 21 bases in between. CDR3 amino acids: CASSIRQGGLANSPLHF. CDR3 in DNA: TGTGCCAGCAGCATACGACAAGGAGGTTTGGCCAATTCACCCCTCCACTTT.

The rearrangement links TRBV30 to TRBJ2-7; D perhaps matches TRBD1 (6 bases). V was clipped by 4 bases and J by 3 bases, with 22 bases between them. Per germline, CDR1 GTSNPN and CDR2 SVGIG (reference sequence). CDR3 length equals 16 residues. The CDR3 loop reads CAWMRPAPGHLYEQYF. CDR3 bases: TGTGCCTGGATGCGGCCAGCTCCGGGACACCTCTACGAGCAGTACTTC.

The chain employs TRBV5-1 and TRBJ2-1; tentative D call: TRBD1 (5 bases). The CDR3 consists of 13 residues. Trimming pared 4 bases from V and 7 bases from J, leaving 12 bases between. The germline V gene encodes CDR1 SGHRS and CDR2 YFSETQ. For the CDR3, the DNA is TGCGCCAGCAGCCCGGACACGGTGAATGAGCAGTTCTTC. Translating it yields CASSPDTVNEQFF.

The chain has TRBV30 and TRBJ1-3, with 9 bases aligning to TRBD1. Germline lookup yields CDR1 GTSNPN and CDR2 SVGIG (reference sequence). The CDR3 sequence is 16 residues long. The V segment lost 2 bases and the J segment 0 bases; nucleotides outside the gene matches: 5. The CDR3 DNA is TGTGCCTGGAGTACGGGACAGGGTCCCTCTGGAAACACCATATATTTT. Amino acids: CAWSTGQGPSGNTIYF. Full variable domain (missing parts from reference TRBV30 and TRBJ1-3): SQTIHQWPATLVQPVGSPLSLECTVEGTSNPNLYWYRQAAGRGLQLLFYSVGIGQISSEVPQNLSASRPQDRQFILSSKKLLLSDSGFYLCAWSTGQGPSGNTIYFGEGSWLTVV.

The chain is built from TRBV3-1 (or the pseudogene TRBV3-2) and TRBJ1-2; the D gene is possibly TRBD1 (6 bases). V shed 1 base and J shed 8 bases, with 17 bases lying between them. Germline CDR1 LGHDT, CDR2 YNNKEL (reference sequence). The CDR3 contains 15 residues. The CDR3 DNA sequence: TGTGCCAGCAGCCAAGTAGGGGGGGCGATTGAGGGCTACACCTTC. Its protein product is CASSQVGGAIEGYTF.

The chain carries TRBV7-2 and TRBJ1-2; D unclear. CDR3 size: 18 residues. The ends were cut back, 0 bases at V and 5 bases at J, with 22 bases in the middle. Germline assignment: CDR1 SGHTA and CDR2 FQGNSA. In DNA form, the CDR3 reads TGTGCCAGCAGCTTAGCCCAAGCGGCCACCTACCCTCTTTATGGCTACACCTTC. Encoded protein: CASSLAQAATYPLYGYTF.

This chain connects TRBV7-8 to TRBJ2-1; TRBD2 matches 7 bases. The CDR3 runs to 16 residues. In germline, CDR1 is SGHVS, CDR2 FQNEAQ. J was trimmed by 2 bases and V by 5 bases; bases with no gene match: 9. As DNA, the CDR3 is TGTGCCAGCAGCCTCAGCGGGACCTCTCCCTACAATGAGCAGTTCTTC. This encodes CASSLSGTSPYNEQFF.

The J gene is TRBJ1-2, the V gene TRBV4-2; D possibly corresponds to TRBD1 (6 bases). V lost 9 bases and J 2 bases, leaving 7 bases between the germline ends. Germline values: CDR1 LGHNA, CDR2 YNFKEQ. The CDR3 consists of 11 residues. CDR3 loop: CASTGNYGYTF. Here the CDR3 DNA reads TGTGCCAGTACAGGGAACTATGGCTACACCTTC.

The genes are TRBV30 and TRBJ1-1; D uncertain. The CDR3 loop spans 12 amino acids. Germline V gene sequence: CDR1 GTSNPN, CDR2 SVGIG (reference sequence). Trimming took 0 bases from V and 5 from J, leaving 7 bases between them. The CDR3 reads CAWSVLVTEAFF. Here the CDR3 DNA reads TGTGCCTGGAGTGTACTTGTAACTGAAGCTTTCTTT.

The chain carries TRBV9 and TRBJ1-1; maybe TRBD1 (5 bases). The germline V gene encodes CDR1 SGDLS and CDR2 YYNGEE. V was shortened by 4 bases and J by 1 base, with 11 bases between the two germline ends. This CDR3 region has 14 residues. CDR3 residues: CASSPITGNTEAFF. The CDR3 bases are TGTGCCAGCAGCCCAATCACAGGGAACACTGAAGCTTTCTTT.